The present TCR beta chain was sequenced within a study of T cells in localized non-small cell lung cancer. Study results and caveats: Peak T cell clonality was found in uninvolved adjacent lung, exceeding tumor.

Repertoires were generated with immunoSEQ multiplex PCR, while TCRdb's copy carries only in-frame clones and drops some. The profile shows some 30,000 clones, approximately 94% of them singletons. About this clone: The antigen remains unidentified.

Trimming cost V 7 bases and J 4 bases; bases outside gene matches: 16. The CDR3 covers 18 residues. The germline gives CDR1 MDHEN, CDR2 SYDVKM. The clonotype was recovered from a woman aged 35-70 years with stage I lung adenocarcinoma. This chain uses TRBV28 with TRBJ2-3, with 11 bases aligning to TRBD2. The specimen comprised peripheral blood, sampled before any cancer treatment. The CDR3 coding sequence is TGTGCCAGCAAAAGAGGGCTAGCGGGAGGTATGGGGGCAGATACGCAGTATTTT. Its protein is CASKRGLAGGMGADTQYF.